The 18 T cell receptor beta chains listed next were all sequenced from one sample in a study of early T cells in non-severe SARS-CoV-2 infection (dated by TCRdb to the early 2020s). The library came from 5' RACE. Data came from a NextSeq 500. TCRdb itself trimmed the public reads at Q25 with fastp, ran MiXCR and retained productive beta chains. Records with the same CDR3 protein are collapsed into one entry carrying the most frequent genes and DNA. The sample table records under 70,000 distinct CDR3 sequences; approximately 6% of these occur just once. The ten largest clones represent 3% to 3.5% of the sample. The input for sequencing was whole blood, taken at baseline. Receptors originate from an adult who was a healthcare worker with PCR-confirmed SARS-CoV-2 infection or an uninfected control (not recorded which).

This clonotype was detected ten times or more. The chain uses TRBV28 and TRBJ2-7; TRBD1 matches 11 bases. Germline V lookup: CDR1 MDHEN, CDR2 SYDVKM. J was trimmed by 5 bases and V by 4 bases; bases with no gene match: 7. This CDR3 is built from 15 residues. The CDR3 DNA reads as TGTGCCAGCAGTTCATCGGGACAGGGGGTCAACGAGCAGTACTTC. This codes for CASSSSGQGVNEQYF.

Many counts were recorded for this clonotype. The rearrangement links TRBV19 to TRBJ2-7; D remains unclear. Germline V gene sequence: CDR1 LNHDA, CDR2 SQIVND (reference sequence). The CDR3 has 14 amino acids. Trimming took off 0 bases at V and 4 bases at J, with 10 bases between the two ends. The CDR3 here is CASSIDGSSYEQYF. The CDR3 coding sequence is TGTGCCAGTAGTATAGACGGCAGTTCTTACGAGCAGTACTTC.

This clonotype was observed many times. This chain links TRBV7-6 with TRBJ2-5, with D unclear. Between the trimmed V and J ends, which lost 2 bases and 0 bases, there was a span of 10 bases. The CDR3 spans 15 residues. Per the germline V gene, CDR1 is SGHVS and CDR2 is FNYEAQ. This chain's CDR3 is CASSLSHRDQETQYF. CDR3 sequence (DNA): TGTGCCAGCAGCTTATCTCACCGCGACCAAGAGACCCAGTACTTC.

At least ten counts were recorded for this clonotype. CDR3 sequence: CATSRDTQGYNQPQHF. For the CDR3, the DNA is TGTGCCACCAGCAGAGATACCCAGGGATACAATCAGCCCCAGCATTTT. This chain links TRBV15 with TRBJ1-5, with D tentatively TRBD1 (5 bases). V lost 0 bases and J lost 3, with 12 bases in between. Germline V gene lookup returns CDR1 LNHNV and CDR2 YYDKDF (reference sequence). The CDR3 covers 16 residues.

At least ten counts were recorded for this clonotype. The chain recombines TRBV12-5 with TRBJ2-3; 13 bases fit TRBD2. The CDR3 consists of 17 residues. From germline, CDR1 is LGHNT and CDR2 FRNRAP. V dropped 3 bases and J dropped 4; count of bases not matched to a gene: 7. Here the CDR3 DNA reads TGTGCTAGTGGTTTAACACTAGCGGGAGGGCGTGCAGATACGCAGTATTTT. This gives the protein CASGLTLAGGRADTQYF.

This sequence joins TRBV15 and TRBJ2-3; unclear D gene. From germline, CDR1 is LNHNV and CDR2 YYDKDF (reference sequence). The length of the CDR3 is 15 residues. The ends were cut back, 4 bases at V and 2 bases at J, with 13 bases in the middle. The CDR3, as DNA: TGTGCCACCAGCATTGATCCCTCAGCCACAGATACGCAGTATTTT. Amino acid sequence: CATSIDPSATDTQYF.

This clonotype was observed many times. V usage is TRBV5-1 and J usage is TRBJ2-3, with 10 bases lining up with TRBD2. The CDR3 runs 16 residues. Germline V gene lookup returns CDR1 SGHRS and CDR2 YFSETQ. The V and J ends lost 0 bases and 3 bases, in that order; junction bases with no gene match: 4. CDR3 residues: CASSLEPSGSTDTQYF. The CDR3 region has the DNA TGCGCCAGCAGCTTGGAGCCTAGCGGGAGTACAGATACGCAGTATTTT.

This clonotype was recorded many times. V gene TRBV24-1 combines with J gene TRBJ2-3; 9 bases agree with TRBD2. From germline, CDR1 is KGHDR and CDR2 SFDVKD. The ends lost 2 bases at V and 4 bases at J; junction bases unmatched: 3. This CDR3 comprises 15 residues. Written as DNA, the CDR3 is TGTGCCACCAGTGATTCAAGCGGGAGGCCAGATACGCAGTATTTT. It is translated as CATSDSSGRPDTQYF.

This clonotype was observed a few times. The gene calls are TRBV27 and TRBJ1-5, with D possibly being TRBD1 (6 bases). This CDR3 spans 14 amino acids. V gave up 6 bases and J gave up 3 bases, with 12 bases separating them. Germline CDR1 MNHEY, CDR2 SMNVEV (reference sequence). CDR3 in DNA: TGTGCCAGCAGGGCGAACAGGGCCAATCAGCCCCAGCATTTT. Translation: CASRANRANQPQHF.

This clonotype was detected ten times or more. The V call is TRBV20-1, the J call TRBJ2-1; D perhaps matches TRBD2 (6 bases). CDR1 and CDR2 (germline): DFQATT, SNEGSKA (reference sequence). The V end was cut by 6 bases, the J end by 0 bases, with 15 bases between. This CDR3 spans 15 amino acids. The CDR3 loop is CSAALALSSYNEQFF. The CDR3, as DNA: TGCAGTGCCGCACTAGCCCTGAGCTCCTACAATGAGCAGTTCTTC.

This clonotype was seen ten or more times. The genes are TRBV6-1 and TRBJ2-1; TRBD2 aligns across 7 bases. Per the germline V gene, CDR1 is MNHNS and CDR2 is SASEGT. This CDR3 region has 14 residues. Unmatched junction bases numbered 7, after V lost 3 bases and J lost 8 bases. Here the CDR3 reads CASSEASRGDEQFF. For the CDR3, the DNA is TGTGCCAGCAGTGAGGCTAGTCGGGGGGATGAGCAGTTCTTC.

This clonotype came up many times. The chain employs TRBV7-2 and TRBJ1-5, with a weak D call TRBD1 (5 bases). This CDR3 is built from 14 residues. Germline loops: CDR1 SGHTA, CDR2 FQGNSA. Deletions cut 2 bases from V and 7 bases from J, with 12 bases between. The CDR3, as DNA: TGTGCCAGCAGCTTACACGGGGCCGAGCAGCCCCAGCATTTT. Translated: CASSLHGAEQPQHF. Complete variable domain (other parts from reference TRBV7-2 and TRBJ1-5): GAGVSQSPSNKVTEKGKDVELRCDPISGHTALYWYRQSLGQGLEFLIYFQGNSAPDKSGLPSDRFSAERTGGSVSTLTIQRTQQEDSAVYLCASSLHGAEQPQHFGDGTRLSIL.

This clonotype was recorded many times. The V call is TRBV7-2, the J call TRBJ2-3; D gene unclear. V lost 1 base and J 6 bases, leaving 2 bases between the germline ends. Germline CDR1 SGHTA, CDR2 FQGNSA. The CDR3 is 11 residues long. DNA for the CDR3: TGTGCCAGCAGCTTAGAGGATACGCAGTATTTT. Residues: CASSLEDTQYF.

The table lists this clonotype with many counts. The chain uses TRBV12-3 or TRBV12-4 and TRBJ2-4, with 13 bases identical to TRBD2. J lost 2 bases, V lost 6 bases, and 1 base had no gene match. The CDR3 extends over 15 amino acids. CDR3 nucleotide sequence: TGTGCCAGCAGACTAGCGGGAGGGACCAAAAACATTCAGTACTTC. It codes for CASRLAGGTKNIQYF.

This clonotype was found many times. The genes are TRBV12-3 or TRBV12-4 and TRBJ1-1; D perhaps matches TRBD1 (5 bases). The CDR3 is 13 amino acids. V lost 5 bases and J lost 4, with 11 bases in between. CDR3 sequence reads: CASSAGGTTEAFF. The CDR3 DNA sequence: TGTGCCAGCAGTGCCGGGGGGACCACTGAAGCTTTCTTT.

This clonotype was observed at least ten times. The junction does not match germline at one end; this may be a read error. V gene TRBV6-4 combines with J gene TRBJ1-5, with D hard to call. The CDR3 extends over 15 amino acids. Looked up from germline, CDR1 is MRHNA and CDR2 is SNTAGT. CDR3 sequence: CASSDSTQPNQPQHF. Written as DNA, the CDR3 is TGTGCCAGCAGCGACTCGACACAACCGAATCAGCCCCAGCATTTT.

In this sample, this clonotype turned up many times. Relative to the germline gene, one junction end is altered; a read error may explain this. This chain uses TRBV28 with TRBJ2-1; 8 bases agree with TRBD1. Looked up from germline, CDR1 is MDHEN and CDR2 is SYDVKM. This CDR3 region has 12 residues. The CDR3 loop is CASSSRTGPSYF. The CDR3 nucleotides are TGTGCCAGCAGTTCCCGGACAGGGCCCAGCTACTTC.

The chain recombines TRBV6-2 or TRBV6-3 with TRBJ2-2, with a tentative D call TRBD2 (5 bases). Germline loops: CDR1 MNHEY, CDR2 SVGEGT. Trimming removed 5 bases at V and 0 bases at J, with 10 bases between. The CDR3 consists of 15 residues. CDR3: CASSRDYTNTGELFF. CDR3 in DNA: TGTGCCAGCAGTCGTGACTATACGAACACCGGGGAGCTGTTTTTT.